Following are 25 T cell receptor beta chains from one sample sequenced in a study of persistence of HIV-infected CD4 T cells. This was the immunoSEQ version 4 assay in survey mode. Assay: immunoSEQ multiplex PCR; the TCRdb copy retains only in-frame clones and omits some. The sample contains around 7,500 clones, 70% to 80% of which appear only once. Cells were stimulated with CMV-infected fibroblast lysates at around 9.1 ug/mL. Sorting of responding CD4+ T cells relied on upregulated CD40 ligand together with CD69. These TCRs' antigens remain unknown. Specimen: CD4+ T cells sorted from PBMCs after roughly 18-hour stimulation, collected from a patient who received antiretroviral therapy. The receptors derive from an adult woman with HIV who was CMV-seropositive.

The chain couples TRBV5-6 to TRBJ2-3; D is perhaps TRBD1 (5 bases). Germline V CDR1 and CDR2: SGHDT, YYEEEE. This CDR3 region has 14 residues. V shed 5 bases and J shed 5 bases, with 15 bases lying between them. CDR3 nucleotide sequence: TGTGCCAGCAGTTTAGGCAGGGTCCTAGATACGCAGTATTTT. It yields the protein CASSLGRVLDTQYF.

The chain carries TRBV7-2 and TRBJ1-2, with D maybe TRBD1 (6 bases). Germline V gives CDR1 SGHTA, CDR2 FQGNSA. V was cut by 3 bases and J by 3 bases, with 11 bases left in between. The CDR3 contains 14 residues. This CDR3 is CASSFQGRDYGYTF. In DNA form, the CDR3 reads TGTGCCAGCAGCTTTCAGGGGCGAGACTATGGCTACACCTTC.

V is TRBV7-9 and J is TRBJ1-1; 8 bases are shared with TRBD1. V shed 5 bases, J shed 7 bases, and the junction held 9 bases outside the gene matches. The CDR3 has 14 amino acids. The germline gives CDR1 SEHNR, CDR2 FQNEAQ (reference sequence). The DNA of the CDR3 is TGTGCCAGCAGCCCCGCAGGGGGCGCGTTTGAAGCTTTCTTT. Its protein product is CASSPAGGAFEAFF.

V usage is TRBV5-4 and J usage is TRBJ1-5; the D gene is possibly TRBD1 (6 bases). The CDR3 has 16 residues. CDR1 and CDR2 from the germline V gene are SGHNT and YYREEE (reference sequence). The ends were cut back, 0 bases at V and 1 base at J, with 11 bases in the middle. CDR3 in amino acids: CASSLGGGGSNQPQHF. Written as DNA, the CDR3 is TGTGCCAGCAGCTTGGGTGGAGGGGGGAGCAATCAGCCCCAGCATTTT.

The J gene is TRBJ1-1, the V gene TRBV5-1, with D possibly matching TRBD1 (6 bases). The CDR3 spans 15 residues. CDR1 is SGHRS, CDR2 YFSETQ, per germline. V gave up 3 bases and J gave up 0 bases, with 12 bases separating them. The CDR3 here is CASSSGGRVNTEAFF. CDR3 nucleotide sequence: TGCGCCAGCAGCTCCGGGGGGCGGGTGAACACTGAAGCTTTCTTT.

The chain uses TRBV7-2 and TRBJ1-1; D is possibly TRBD1 (5 bases). V lost 4 bases, J lost 1 base, and 10 bases lay in between. This CDR3 is built from 14 residues. CDR1 and CDR2 (germline): SGHTA, FQGNSA. The CDR3: CASSWGPANTEAFF. CDR3 DNA: TGTGCCAGCAGCTGGGGACCGGCGAACACTGAAGCTTTCTTT.

In this sample, this clone turned up once. The V gene is TRBV4-3, the J gene TRBJ1-2; D not resolved. Germline CDR1 and CDR2: LGHNA and YSLEER. CDR3 length: 15 residues. V lost 1 base and J 1 base, leaving 10 bases between the germline ends. This chain's CDR3 is CASSQVVSSNYGYTF. CDR3 DNA: TGCGCCAGCAGCCAAGTCGTTAGCAGTAACTATGGCTACACCTTC.

The V call is TRBV5-5, the J call TRBJ1-1; D ambiguous. CDR1 and CDR2 (germline): SGHKS, YYEKEE (reference sequence). The CDR3 is 15 amino acids. V dropped 4 bases and J dropped 4 bases, with 17 bases sitting between them. The CDR3: CASSGEGRRGTEAFF. Written as DNA, the CDR3 is TGTGCCAGCAGCGGTGAGGGTAGGAGAGGCACTGAAGCTTTCTTT.

In its sample, this clone is medium-sized. A read error may account for a junction end that differs from germline. The chain combines TRBV12-3 or TRBV12-4 with TRBJ1-2; 8 positions match TRBD1. There are 11 residues in the CDR3. CDR3 amino acids: CASSPGTGVAF. The CDR3 DNA reads TGTGCCAGCAGTCCCGGGACAGGAGTCGCCTTC.

This rearrangement joins TRBV6-1 to TRBJ1-3; D remains unclear. Germline V lookup: CDR1 MNHNS, CDR2 SASEGT. The CDR3 extends over 12 amino acids. V lost 0 bases and J 13 bases, leaving 10 bases between the germline ends. Written as DNA, the CDR3 is TGTGCCAGCAGTGAAGCTGGCAGTATTATATATTTT. It codes for CASSEAGSIIYF.

The rearrangement uses TRBV7-2 and TRBJ2-4; D tentatively fits TRBD1 or TRBD2 (5 bases each). The CDR3 consists of 16 residues. Germline V gene sequence: CDR1 SGHTA, CDR2 FQGNSA. The V and J ends lost 4 bases and 0 bases respectively, with 13 bases between them. The CDR3 spells CASSSARGLAKNIQYF. CDR3 nucleotide sequence: TGTGCCAGCAGCTCCGCCCGGGGCCTAGCCAAAAACATTCAGTACTTC.

The rearrangement uses TRBV27 and TRBJ2-7, with D perhaps matching TRBD1 (6 bases). The CDR3 totals 16 residues. Germline V gene lookup returns CDR1 MNHEY and CDR2 SMNVEV (reference sequence). The V gene lost 7 bases and the J gene lost 3 bases, with 22 bases spanning the gap. The CDR3 is CASTAAGGQGRYEQYF. The CDR3, as DNA: TGTGCCAGCACCGCCGCGGGTGGGCAGGGGCGCTACGAGCAGTACTTC.

The rearrangement links TRBV16 to TRBJ1-5, with a tentative D call TRBD1 (6 bases). The V end was cut by 0 bases, the J end by 1 base, with 7 bases between. This CDR3 has 15 amino acids. Germline V gives CDR1 KGHSY, CDR2 FQNENV. The CDR3 loop is CASSQSQGSNQPQHF. In DNA form, the CDR3 reads TGTGCCAGCAGCCAATCGCAGGGGAGCAATCAGCCCCAGCATTTT.

This clone was seen more than once but under ten times. The gene calls are TRBV19 and TRBJ2-7; tentative D call: TRBD1 (5 bases). The CDR3 sequence is 14 residues long. V was pared by 9 bases and J by 0 bases, with 15 bases between. The germline CDR1 and CDR2 sequences are LNHDA and SQIVND (reference sequence). CDR3 loop: CASPVPRASYEQYF. CDR3 nucleotide sequence: TGTGCCAGCCCTGTACCCAGGGCCTCCTACGAGCAGTACTTC.

This clone was picked up one time. This sequence joins TRBV10-2 and TRBJ1-2; 7 bases line up with TRBD1. With V trimmed by 4 bases and J by 3 bases, 8 bases remained unmatched. The CDR3 is 15 amino acids. Germline V gene data show CDR1 as WSHSY and CDR2 as SAAADI. CDR3 sequence (DNA): TGCGCCAGCAGTGTACGGGAAGGGGGCTACTATGGCTACACCTTC. Protein: CASSVREGGYYGYTF.

The V gene is TRBV7-9, the J gene TRBJ1-2, with a possible D match to TRBD1 (5 bases). With 5 bases removed from V and 7 bases from J, the gap between germline ends came to 14 bases. The CDR3 is made up of 13 amino acids. CDR1 is SEHNR and CDR2 is FQNEAQ in the germline V gene (reference sequence). The CDR3 DNA reads TGTGCCAGCAGCCCGGACACCCGCGGTGGCTACACCTTC. Its protein is CASSPDTRGGYTF.

The chain carries TRBV3-1 (or the pseudogene TRBV3-2) and TRBJ2-2, with D possibly being TRBD1 (6 bases). The V gene's germline CDR1 is LGHDT and CDR2 YNNKEL (reference sequence). The CDR3 sequence is 16 residues long. V was trimmed by 0 bases and J by 4 bases, leaving 12 bases between them. CDR3 residues: CASSQEVGASTGELFF. CDR3 DNA: TGTGCCAGCAGCCAAGAGGTGGGGGCCTCCACCGGGGAGCTGTTTTTT.

This clone was seen a few times. V and J are TRBV3-1 (or the pseudogene TRBV3-2) and TRBJ1-5; D is perhaps TRBD1 (6 bases). The V gene's germline CDR1 is LGHDT and CDR2 YNNKEL (reference sequence). The CDR3 is made up of 14 amino acids. The V end was cut by 4 bases, the J end by 3 bases, with 10 bases between. CDR3 region: CASSLGQLNQPQHF. The CDR3 DNA reads TGTGCCAGCAGCCTTGGACAGCTCAATCAGCCCCAGCATTTT.

The rearrangement joins TRBV3-1 (or the pseudogene TRBV3-2) to TRBJ1-3; D perhaps matches TRBD1 (5 bases). Trimming stripped 1 base from V and 0 bases from J, with 13 bases between. This CDR3 is built from 17 residues. The germline V gene encodes CDR1 LGHDT and CDR2 YNNKEL (reference sequence). CDR3 amino acids: CASSQGGAGGSGNTIYF. The CDR3 nucleotides are TGTGCCAGCAGCCAAGGGGGCGCAGGTGGCTCTGGAAACACCATATATTTT.

This chain links TRBV12-3 or TRBV12-4 with TRBJ1-2, with D uncertain. Trimming took 3 bases from V and 7 from J, leaving 6 bases between them. The CDR3 loop spans 11 amino acids. CDR3 in amino acids: CASSFGGGYTF. CDR3 nucleotide sequence: TGTGCCAGCAGTTTCGGTGGTGGCTACACCTTC.

The V call is TRBV19, the J call TRBJ1-2; TRBD1 might be the D (5 bases). The CDR3 sequence is 14 residues long. The ends were cut back, 2 bases at V and 4 bases at J, with 11 bases in the middle. Germline V CDR1 and CDR2: LNHDA, SQIVND (reference sequence). CDR3 nucleotide sequence: TGTGCCAGTAGTATAATTGGCAGGGCCTATGGCTACACCTTC. This gives the protein CASSIIGRAYGYTF.

The genes are TRBV5-5 and TRBJ1-2; D call uncertain. V lost 5 bases, J lost 6 bases, and 14 bases lay in between. The CDR3 runs to 13 residues. CDR1 and CDR2 from the germline V gene are SGHKS and YYEKEE (reference sequence). The CDR3 sequence is CASSRHTVDGYTF. The CDR3 nucleotides read TGTGCCAGCAGTAGACACACCGTCGATGGCTACACCTTC.

The genes are TRBV10-1 and TRBJ1-1; the match to TRBD1 covers 7 bases. Looked up from germline, CDR1 is WNHNN and CDR2 is SYGVQD (reference sequence). J lost 11 bases, V lost 5 bases, and 11 bases had no gene match. This CDR3 is 13 amino acids long. The CDR3 is CASSLGQAGAAFF. CDR3 in DNA: TGCGCCAGCAGTCTCGGACAGGCGGGGGCGGCTTTCTTT.

V is TRBV12-3 or TRBV12-4 and J is TRBJ1-1; a possible D gene is TRBD1 (5 bases). V shed 4 bases and J shed 11 bases, with 17 bases lying between them. The CDR3 covers 13 residues. CDR3 sequence (DNA): TGTGCCAGCAGTTCCGCGGGACGTTGGGACGCTTTCTTT. It encodes CASSSAGRWDAFF.

This chain joins TRBV5-1 and TRBJ1-1; D is unresolved. Germline lookup yields CDR1 SGHRS and CDR2 YFSETQ. The germline V and J ends were trimmed by 4 bases and 1 base, with 8 bases remaining between them. The CDR3 loop spans 13 amino acids. CDR3: CASSRQGNTEAFF. In DNA form, the CDR3 reads TGCGCCAGCAGCCGTCAAGGGAACACTGAAGCTTTCTTT.